Each of the 28 T cell receptor beta chains below was sequenced from the same sample in a study of blood T cell repertoires in COVID-19. TCRdb's table, derived via immunoSEQ multiplex PCR, lists solely in-frame clones and lacks some. The sample shows roughly 150,000 clones, over 80% of them seen only once. Sample: peripheral blood. The receptors were sampled from a woman older than 75 with COVID-19, enrolled during active disease.

The gene calls are TRBV7-9 and TRBJ2-1; TRBD2 is a possible D gene (6 bases). V lost 6 bases and J lost 8, with 14 bases in between. CDR1 is SEHNR and CDR2 is FQNEAQ in the germline V gene (reference sequence). This CDR3 is built from 13 residues. CDR3 sequence (DNA): TGTGCCAGCAGACCTGAGGCGGGGCATGAGCAGTTCTTC. As protein: CASRPEAGHEQFF.

The chain employs TRBV29-1 and TRBJ1-6; D may be TRBD1 (6 bases). The CDR3 is 13 residues long. Germline-derived CDR1 and CDR2 are SQVTM and ANQGSEA. V lost 5 bases and J lost 7, with 12 bases in between. The CDR3 nucleotides are TGCAGCGTTAAGACAGGAGGAAATTCACCCCTCCACTTT. Translating it yields CSVKTGGNSPLHF.

The V and J genes are TRBV15 and TRBJ1-1; D is ambiguous. Germline V gives CDR1 LNHNV, CDR2 YYDKDF (reference sequence). Trimming removed 0 bases from V and 1 base from J, with 6 bases in between. CDR3 length equals 14 residues. CDR3 loop: CATSRDPQNTEAFF. CDR3 sequence (DNA): TGTGCCACCAGCAGAGACCCCCAGAACACTGAAGCTTTCTTT. The full variable domain, rest sourced from reference TRBV15 and TRBJ1-1, is DAMVIQNPRYQVTQFGKPVTLSCSQTLNHNVMYWYQQKSSQAPKLLFHYYDKDFNNEADTPDNFQSRRPNTSFCFLDIRSPGLGDTAMYLCATSRDPQNTEAFFGQGTRLTVV.

For the CDR3, the DNA is TGTGCCAGCAAGGGCTGGGAGATCGGTGAAAAACTGTTTTTT. Translating gives CASKGWEIGEKLFF. This chain links TRBV11-2 with TRBJ1-4; D gene uncertain. CDR3 length: 14 amino acids. Trimming left V 7 bases short and J 7 bases short, with 16 bases between. Germline V CDR1 and CDR2: SGHAT, FQNNGV.

V gene TRBV28 combines with J gene TRBJ1-5, with D tentatively TRBD1 (6 bases). The CDR3 extends over 14 amino acids. Trimming took 10 bases from V and 4 from J, leaving 17 bases between them. Germline V gene sequence: CDR1 MDHEN, CDR2 SYDVKM. CDR3 residues: CATVRGGRNQPQHF. CDR3 coding DNA: TGTGCCACCGTCCGGGGGGGGCGTAATCAGCCCCAGCATTTT.

The J gene is TRBJ2-2, the V gene TRBV4-1; D remains unclear. Trimming removed 1 base at V and 2 bases at J, with 11 bases between. The CDR3 runs 16 residues. Germline V gives CDR1 MGHRA, CDR2 YSYEKL. For the CDR3, the DNA is TGCGCCAGCAGCCAAGGATATACATCTAACACCGGGGAGCTGTTTTTT. Translating it yields CASSQGYTSNTGELFF.

This chain uses TRBV6-5 with TRBJ1-1; a weak D match, TRBD1 (6 bases). Germline V CDR1 and CDR2: MNHEY, SVGAGI. V lost 7 bases and J lost 1, with 13 bases in between. The CDR3 is 14 residues long. CDR3 residues: CASNGGQKNTEAFF. In DNA form, the CDR3 reads TGTGCCAGCAATGGGGGCCAGAAGAACACTGAAGCTTTCTTT.

This chain connects TRBV9 to TRBJ1-6; no clear D. This CDR3 is 15 amino acids long. Looked up from germline, CDR1 is SGDLS and CDR2 is YYNGEE. With 4 bases removed from V and 9 bases from J, the gap between germline ends came to 17 bases. The CDR3 nucleotides read TGTGCCAGCAGCCCCCGGGGAGGCTCAGGTTCACCCCTCCACTTT. Protein sequence: CASSPRGGSGSPLHF.

CDR3 region: CASSTTQGIVYNEQFF. CDR3 DNA: TGTGCCAGTAGTACAACACAGGGAATCGTCTACAATGAGCAGTTCTTC. V gene TRBV19 combines with J gene TRBJ2-1; the D gene is possibly TRBD1 (6 bases). V shed 4 bases and J shed 3 bases, with 16 bases lying between them. CDR1 LNHDA and CDR2 SQIVND come from the germline V gene (reference sequence). The CDR3 covers 16 residues.

This clone was observed a single time. The rearrangement joins TRBV19 to TRBJ2-3; TRBD2 aligns across 8 bases. The CDR3 sequence is 17 residues long. The J segment lost 6 bases and the V segment lost 5 bases, leaving 16 bases of the junction unmatched. Germline V CDR1 and CDR2: LNHDA, SQIVND (reference sequence). CDR3 DNA sequence: TGTGCCAGTAGTCTGGGCGGGAGGTTGATGGGAACGGATACGCAGTATTTT. Its protein is CASSLGGRLMGTDTQYF.

This chain links TRBV5-8 with TRBJ2-2; 8 bases map to TRBD1. The length of the CDR3 is 15 residues. Germline V gene lookup returns CDR1 SGHTS and CDR2 YDEGEE. The junction had 6 bases not matched to a gene; V was cut back by 4 bases and J by 4 bases. In DNA form, the CDR3 reads TGTGCCAGCAGCCCGCAGGGGGCGAGCACCGGGGAGCTGTTTTTT. This codes for CASSPQGASTGELFF.

V is TRBV2 and J is TRBJ2-1, with 11 bases identical to TRBD2. Trimming removed 11 bases from V and 1 base from J; junction bases left unmatched: 4. CDR3 size: 14 residues. The germline CDR1 and CDR2 sequences are SNHLY and FYNNEI. The CDR3 loop is CASGLAGSYNEQFF. The CDR3 bases are TGTGCCTCAGGACTAGCGGGTTCCTACAATGAGCAGTTCTTC.

The rearrangement uses TRBV28 and TRBJ2-1, with D perhaps TRBD2 (6 bases). The CDR3 loop spans 12 amino acids. Germline V lookup: CDR1 MDHEN, CDR2 SYDVKM. Trimming shortened V by 6 bases and J by 9 bases, and 12 bases separated the two germline ends. CDR3 coding DNA: TGTGCCAGCAGCCTAGCGTCATTTGAGCAGTTCTTC. Residues: CASSLASFEQFF.

The genes are TRBV19 and TRBJ1-4, with D tentatively TRBD1 (6 bases). The germline gives CDR1 LNHDA, CDR2 SQIVND (reference sequence). Deletions cut 6 bases from V and 8 bases from J, with 16 bases between. The CDR3 sequence is 14 residues long. This CDR3 is CASRYRAVEEKLFF. The CDR3 DNA follows: TGTGCCAGTAGGTACAGGGCGGTGGAAGAAAAACTGTTTTTT.

The sample holds a few counts of this clone. The gene calls are TRBV11-3 and TRBJ2-7, with D possibly TRBD1 on 5 matching bases. V lost 3 bases, J lost 4 bases, and 16 bases lay in between. This CDR3 contains 15 residues. Germline V lookup: CDR1 SGHNT, CDR2 YENEEA. The chain's CDR3 is CASSFGSGLVYEQYF. The CDR3 DNA sequence: TGTGCCAGCAGCTTTGGGTCAGGGTTGGTTTACGAGCAGTACTTC. The full variable domain, rest sourced from reference TRBV11-3 and TRBJ2-7, is EAGVVQSPRYKIIEKKQPVAFWCNPISGHNTLYWYLQNLGQGPELLIRYENEEAVDDSQLPKDRFSAERLKGVDSTLKIQPAELGDSAVYLCASSFGSGLVYEQYFGPGTRLTVT.

Comments on this clone: Compared with germline, one end of the junction differs, possibly owing to a read error. The chain has TRBV6-1 and TRBJ2-5; D gene ambiguous. This CDR3 has 11 residues. Germline loops: CDR1 MNHNS, CDR2 SASEGT. In DNA, the CDR3 is TGTGCCAGCAGTCAAGCTAGGACCCAGTACTTC. Amino acids: CASSQARTQYF.

The chain links TRBV9 to TRBJ1-6, with 9 bases fitting TRBD1. In germline, CDR1 is SGDLS, CDR2 YYNGEE. This CDR3 has 17 amino acids. The V gene end was trimmed by 1 base and the J gene end by 7 bases; junction bases not matched to a gene: 9. The CDR3 loop is CASSVRGQGQGNSPLHF. The CDR3 bases are TGTGCCAGCAGCGTAAGAGGCCAGGGACAGGGAAATTCACCCCTCCACTTT.

V is TRBV6-6 and J is TRBJ1-1; 11 nucleotides match TRBD1. The ends lost 4 bases at V and 5 bases at J; junction bases unmatched: 3. The CDR3 runs 14 residues. Germline values: CDR1 MNHNY, CDR2 SVGAGI (reference sequence). CDR3 in DNA: TGTGCCAGCAGTTGGGGACAGGGGGGTACTGAAGCTTTCTTT. It is translated as CASSWGQGGTEAFF.

The chain employs TRBV29-1 and TRBJ2-1, with TRBD1 identical over 10 bases. The CDR3 extends over 13 amino acids. CDR1 is SQVTM and CDR2 is ANQGSEA in the germline V gene. J gave up 10 bases and V 3 bases, and 6 bases lay outside the gene matches. Here the CDR3 DNA reads TGCAGCGTTGATCCGGGACAGGGGTACGAGCAGTTCTTC. Its protein is CSVDPGQGYEQFF.

V usage is TRBV19 and J usage is TRBJ2-1; 8 bases agree with TRBD2. The CDR3 has 15 amino acids. Germline CDR1 reads LNHDA; CDR2 reads SQIVND (reference sequence). The trim removed 6 bases at V and 7 bases at J, leaving 11 bases unmatched. The CDR3 DNA sequence: TGTGCCAGTAGGCCCGGGACTAGTATGTTGAATGAGCAGTTCTTC. It yields the protein CASRPGTSMLNEQFF.

The chain uses TRBV18 and TRBJ2-7, with D maybe TRBD1 (6 bases). V lost 3 bases to trimming and J lost 6 bases, with 12 bases between them. Per the germline V gene, CDR1 is KGHSH and CDR2 is LQKENI. The length of the CDR3 is 13 residues. The CDR3 region is CASSPIQGSEQYF. In DNA, the CDR3 is TGTGCCAGCTCACCGATACAGGGTTCCGAGCAGTACTTC.

The V and J genes are TRBV15 and TRBJ2-7, with 9 positions matching TRBD2. The CDR3 extends over 14 amino acids. V gave up 3 bases and J gave up 6 bases; unmatched junction bases: 6. Germline V gene data show CDR1 as LNHNV and CDR2 as YYDKDF (reference sequence). The CDR3 nucleotides are TGTGCCACCAGCAGGGAAGCGGGGGGAGTCGAGCAGTACTTC. Residues: CATSREAGGVEQYF. Combining the CDR3 with reference TRBV15 and TRBJ2-7 gives the whole variable domain DAMVIQNPRYQVTQFGKPVTLSCSQTLNHNVMYWYQQKSSQAPKLLFHYYDKDFNNEADTPDNFQSRRPNTSFCFLDIRSPGLGDTAMYLCATSREAGGVEQYFGPGTRLTVT.

This clone has a single count. The J gene is TRBJ1-5, the V gene TRBV19; TRBD1 aligns across 9 bases. The V gene end was trimmed by 2 bases and the J gene end by 6 bases; junction bases not matched to a gene: 5. The CDR3 spans 15 residues. CDR1 is LNHDA and CDR2 is SQIVND in the germline V gene (reference sequence). DNA of the CDR3: TGTGCCAGTAGTATAAGGGGACAGGGTGGTCAGCCCCAGCATTTT. It codes for CASSIRGQGGQPQHF.

The rearrangement links TRBV9 to TRBJ1-2; D ambiguous. V was trimmed by 1 base and J by 4 bases, leaving 11 bases between them. Germline V gene lookup returns CDR1 SGDLS and CDR2 YYNGEE. This CDR3 has 14 amino acids. CDR3: CASSVLAGSYGYTF. DNA of the CDR3: TGTGCCAGCAGCGTATTGGCGGGTTCCTATGGCTACACCTTC.

The gene calls are TRBV11-1 and TRBJ2-1; no firm D call. Deletions cut 2 bases from V and 4 bases from J, with 6 bases between. This CDR3 spans 13 amino acids. The germline CDR1 and CDR2 sequences are SGHAT and FQDESV (reference sequence). The CDR3 DNA follows: TGTGCCAGCAGCTTACGAACTTACAATGAGCAGTTCTTC. Amino acids: CASSLRTYNEQFF. Complete variable domain (other parts from reference TRBV11-1 and TRBJ2-1): EAEVAQSPRYKITEKSQAVAFWCDPISGHATLYWYRQILGQGPELLVQFQDESVVDDSQLPKDRFSAERLKGVDSTLKIQPAELGDSAMYLCASSLRTYNEQFFGPGTRLTVL.

This clone was seen only a few times. The chain carries TRBV28 and TRBJ1-5; D unresolved. Trimming stripped 8 bases from V and 1 base from J, with 15 bases between. Germline values: CDR1 MDHEN, CDR2 SYDVKM. The CDR3 covers 15 residues. The CDR3 coding sequence is TGTGCCAGCCTCCACGGAGGCCTAAGCAATCAGCCCCAGCATTTT. Translating gives CASLHGGLSNQPQHF.

This sequence joins TRBV28 and TRBJ1-2; 9 bases line up with TRBD1. CDR1 is MDHEN and CDR2 is SYDVKM in the germline V gene. The junction had 10 bases not matched to a gene; V was cut back by 6 bases and J by 8 bases. The CDR3 sequence is 14 residues long. The CDR3 loop reads CASSPSDRGGGYTF. The DNA for the CDR3 is TGTGCCAGCAGCCCTTCGGACAGGGGTGGAGGCTACACCTTC.

CDR3 DNA: TGTGCCAGCAGTGAATCGAGCGGCCACTACGAGCAGTACTTC. Its translation: CASSESSGHYEQYF. The V gene is TRBV25-1, the J gene TRBJ2-7; a weak D match, TRBD2 (5 bases). V lost 1 base and J 3 bases, leaving 10 bases between the germline ends. Germline V lookup: CDR1 MGHDK, CDR2 SYGVNS. The CDR3 is 14 residues long.